The clone carrying this TCR beta chain was observed a few times. From the RT-PCR reads, TCRdb called clonotypes with MiXCR, one entry per CDR3 protein. The sample has about 680,000 distinct CDR3 sequences; approximately 15% are singletons. Germline values: CDR1 SGHRS, CDR2 YFSETQ. The CDR3 is made up of 15 amino acids. V was pared by 4 bases and J by 6 bases, with 10 bases of the junction left unmatched. The specimen sequenced was memory CD4+ T cells from blood. The receptor comes from a female donor in good health, serving as a healthy control. This chain joins TRBV5-1 and TRBJ1-2, with 9 bases lining up with TRBD1. In nucleotides, the CDR3 is TGCGCCAGCAGCCCGGACGACAGGGGGTATAATGGCTACACCTTC. Its translation is CASSPDDRGYNGYTF.